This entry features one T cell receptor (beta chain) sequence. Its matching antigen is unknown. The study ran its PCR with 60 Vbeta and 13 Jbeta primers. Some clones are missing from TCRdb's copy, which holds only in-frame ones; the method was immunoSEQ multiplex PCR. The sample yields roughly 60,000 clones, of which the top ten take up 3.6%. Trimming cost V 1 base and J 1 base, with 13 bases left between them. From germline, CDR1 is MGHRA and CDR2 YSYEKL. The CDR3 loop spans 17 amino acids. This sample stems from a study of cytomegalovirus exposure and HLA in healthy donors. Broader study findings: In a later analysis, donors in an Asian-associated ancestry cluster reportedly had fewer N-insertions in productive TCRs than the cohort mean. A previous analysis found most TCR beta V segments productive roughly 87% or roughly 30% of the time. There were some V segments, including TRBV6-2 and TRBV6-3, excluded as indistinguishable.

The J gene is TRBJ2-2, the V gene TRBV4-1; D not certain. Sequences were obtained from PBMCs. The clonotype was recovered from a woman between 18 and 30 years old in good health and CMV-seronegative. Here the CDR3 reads CASSQVSTVKNTGELFF. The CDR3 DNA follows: TGCGCCAGCAGCCAAGTATCCACAGTGAAGAACACCGGGGAGCTGTTTTTT.